Listed below are T cell receptor beta chains from one sample, sequenced in a study of cytomegalovirus exposure and HLA in healthy donors. Here immunoSEQ multiplex PCR was the method, and the copy in TCRdb shows in-frame clones only, minus some. Here the sample spans over 150,000 clones, roughly 79% being singletons. The sample taken for sequencing was PBMCs. These receptors all stem from a male donor in good health and CMV-seronegative. Each CDR3 is given with its conserved first and last residue. D genes are given only for firm matches. Size values are once, few and many counts, or a class for expanded clones, and some rows have none.

V gene: TRBV6-6
clone size: few
J gene: TRBJ1-1
D gene: TRBD1
CDR3 DNA: TGTGCCAGCACCGTTGACAGGGGCTACACTGAAGCTTTCTTT
CDR3 protein: CASTVDRGYTEAFF

V gene: TRBV6-6
clone size: NA
J gene: TRBJ2-1
D gene: TRBD2
CDR3 DNA: TGTGCCAGCACCCTGACTAGCGGGAGGGCAAATGAGCAGTTCTTC
CDR3 protein: CASTLTSGRANEQFF

V gene: TRBV13
clone size: few
J gene: TRBJ1-5
D gene: NA
CDR3 DNA: TGTGCCAGCAGCTTCGGGGGCAATCAGCCCCAGCATTTT
CDR3 protein: CASSFGGNQPQHF

V gene: TRBV30
clone size: few
J gene: TRBJ1-6
D gene: NA
CDR3 DNA: TGTGCCTGGAACAGAGCGGGGAACTACTCACCCCTCCACTTT
CDR3 protein: CAWNRAGNYSPLHF

V gene: TRBV5-1
clone size: NA
J gene: TRBJ2-7
D gene: NA
CDR3 DNA: TGCGCCAGCAGCTTGGGACAGTTAGCCGAGCAGTACTTC
CDR3 protein: CASSLGQLAEQYF

V gene: TRBV2
clone size: few
J gene: TRBJ2-2
D gene: NA
CDR3 DNA: TGTGCCAGAGAATCACGGGAGATGGGCACCGGGGAGCTGTTTTTT
CDR3 protein: CARESREMGTGELFF

V gene: TRBV30
clone size: few
J gene: TRBJ1-5
D gene: NA
CDR3 DNA: TGTGCCTGGCGAGGGCCGGAGAGAGATCAGCCCCAGCATTTT
CDR3 protein: CAWRGPERDQPQHF

V gene: TRBV6-5
clone size: few
J gene: TRBJ2-1
D gene: NA
CDR3 DNA: TGTGCCAGCACCCAAGCTCGGGAGCAGTTCTTC
CDR3 protein: CASTQAREQFF

V gene: TRBV6-1
clone size: NA
J gene: TRBJ2-7
D gene: NA
CDR3 DNA: TGTGCCAGCAGTGATACCTACGAGCAGTACTTC
CDR3 protein: CASSDTYEQYF

V gene: TRBV5-1
clone size: NA
J gene: TRBJ2-5
D gene: NA
CDR3 DNA: TGCGCCAGCAGCTTGTCCAGCTCAGGGACCCAGTACTTC
CDR3 protein: CASSLSSSGTQYF

V gene: TRBV10-3
clone size: NA
J gene: TRBJ2-2
D gene: TRBD2
CDR3 DNA: TGTGCCACCCGAATGATAGCGGGGGCCAACACCGGGGAGCTGTTTTTT
CDR3 protein: CATRMIAGANTGELFF

V gene: TRBV7-9
clone size: NA
J gene: TRBJ2-1
D gene: TRBD2
CDR3 DNA: TGTGCCAGCAGCTTAGTCGGCGGGAGGCCCCACAATGGGCAGTTCTTC
CDR3 protein: CASSLVGGRPHNGQFF

V gene: TRBV30
clone size: NA
J gene: TRBJ1-3
D gene: TRBD1
CDR3 DNA: TGTGCCTGGAGGAGACCCGACAGGGGGCGAGGAAACACCATATATTTT
CDR3 protein: CAWRRPDRGRGNTIYF

V gene: TRBV9
clone size: NA
J gene: TRBJ1-6
D gene: TRBD1
CDR3 DNA: TGTGCCAGCAGCGTAGGTCAGGGGGCTAATTCACCCCTCCACTTT
CDR3 protein: CASSVGQGANSPLHF

V gene: TRBV6-6
clone size: NA
J gene: TRBJ2-7
D gene: NA
CDR3 DNA: TGTGCCAGCAGTCCCAACTTACTAGAGGCCTCCTACGAGCAGTACTTC
CDR3 protein: CASSPNLLEASYEQYF

V gene: TRBV7-9
clone size: NA
J gene: TRBJ2-7
D gene: NA
CDR3 DNA: TGTGCCAGCAGTTTCAGAACGTACGAGCAGTACTTC
CDR3 protein: CASSFRTYEQYF

V gene: TRBV2
clone size: NA
J gene: TRBJ1-5
D gene: NA
CDR3 DNA: TGTGCCAGCAGTGAATCGGGACAGCCCCAGCATTTT
CDR3 protein: CASSESGQPQHF

V gene: TRBV9
clone size: once
J gene: TRBJ1-3
D gene: TRBD1
CDR3 DNA: TGTGCCAGCAGCGTAGGGGACAGCTCTGGAAACACCATATATTTT
CDR3 protein: CASSVGDSSGNTIYF

V gene: TRBV5-1
clone size: NA
J gene: TRBJ2-3
D gene: NA
CDR3 DNA: TGCGCCAGCAGCTTGGAACCGGGCCGGAGGGCAGATACGCAGTATTTT
CDR3 protein: CASSLEPGRRADTQYF

V gene: TRBV18
clone size: NA
J gene: TRBJ1-3
D gene: NA
CDR3 DNA: TGTGCCAGCTCTCCCCCCTTCTCTGGAAACACCATATATTTT
CDR3 protein: CASSPPFSGNTIYF

V gene: TRBV7-9
clone size: NA
J gene: TRBJ2-1
D gene: TRBD2
CDR3 DNA: TGTGCCAGCAGCTGGGGTAGCGGGGGGTGGGGGTACAATGAGCAGTTCTTC
CDR3 protein: CASSWGSGGWGYNEQFF

V gene: TRBV28
clone size: NA
J gene: TRBJ1-5
D gene: TRBD1
CDR3 DNA: TGTGCCAGCACCTCTGCACAGGGGATGAACAATCAGCCCCAGCATTTT
CDR3 protein: CASTSAQGMNNQPQHF

V gene: TRBV7-3
clone size: NA
J gene: TRBJ2-7
D gene: TRBD1
CDR3 DNA: TGTGCCAGCAGCCCCGGGACAGCAGCCTGGGACGAGCAGTACTTC
CDR3 protein: CASSPGTAAWDEQYF